A selection of T cell receptor beta chains follows, all from one sample in a study of technical replicates of blood from a few donors. Profiled with immunoSEQ multiplex PCR; TCRdb holds only in-frame clones, not every one. The sample holds 85,000 to 100,000 clones, approximately 96% seen once. Sequenced: T cells isolated from PBMCs. The receptors were sampled from a human donor in good health. Both conserved end residues are part of each CDR3. Each record gives: J gene, V gene, D gene, clone size, CDR3 DNA, CDR3 protein. A D gene is named only where the DNA matches it firmly. Size tells how often a clone was seen (once, few, many) or the class of an expanded clone, and some rows leave it out.

TRBJ1-1 TRBV9 NA few TGTGCCAGCAGCGTAGAGGCCGGGGGAAACACTGAAGCTTTCTTT CASSVEAGGNTEAFF
TRBJ1-2 TRBV19 NA NA TGTGCCAGTAGTATATCAGATTCGGGCTACACCTTC CASSISDSGYTF
TRBJ2-3 TRBV7-6 NA NA TGTGCCAGCAGCTTAGCGCCGGCGGGGATGAAGGCAGATACGCAGTATTTT CASSLAPAGMKADTQYF
TRBJ1-2 TRBV11-3 NA once TGTGCCAGCAGCTTAGCGGCCGGGGGGGGCTACACCTTC CASSLAAGGGYTF
TRBJ2-1 TRBV28 TRBD2 NA TGTGCCAGCAGCCCCCCTAGCGGGAGTGTCGTTAACGATGAGCAGTTCTTC CASSPPSGSVVNDEQFF
TRBJ1-1 TRBV2 NA NA TGTGCCAGCATGAGGGAGAACACTGAAGCTTTCTTT CASMRENTEAFF
TRBJ1-5 TRBV4-1 NA NA TGCGCCAGCAGCCAAGTACGGGTGTCAGCTAGCAATCAGCCCCAGCATTTT CASSQVRVSASNQPQHF
TRBJ1-1 TRBV18 TRBD1 once TGTGCCAGCTCACCGGCCGAACAGGGGGCGTCTGAAGCTTTCTTT CASSPAEQGASEAFF
TRBJ2-7 TRBV9 NA NA TGTGCCAGCAGCGGAGGGGGTCCCCTAGGGAACGAGCAGTACTTC CASSGGGPLGNEQYF
TRBJ1-1 TRBV10-3 TRBD1 NA TGTGCCATCAGTCCGGGACAGGGGACCCCCACGAACCCTCACACTGAAGCTTTCTTT CAISPGQGTPTNPHTEAFF
TRBJ2-7 TRBV7-9 NA NA TGTGCCAGCAGCTTAGTAGTCTACGAGCAGTACTTC CASSLVVYEQYF
TRBJ1-1 TRBV5-1 TRBD1 NA TGCGCCAGCGCGACAGGGACGATGAACACTGAAGCTTTCTTT CASATGTMNTEAFF
TRBJ2-3 TRBV5-4 NA once TGTGCCAGCTGGGAGGACGGCACAGATACGCAGTATTTT CASWEDGTDTQYF
TRBJ2-1 TRBV19 TRBD2 NA TGTGCCAGTAGTATAGCAGCGGGGCCCCCCAATGAGCAGTTCTTC CASSIAAGPPNEQFF
TRBJ1-2 TRBV4-1 NA NA TGCGCCAGCAGCCTAAGGGAGTCCTATGCTTATGGCTACACCTTC CASSLRESYAYGYTF
TRBJ2-4 TRBV5-1 NA NA TGCGCCAGCAGCTTGGAGACAGCAACCATAGTTAAAAACATTCAGTACTTC CASSLETATIVKNIQYF
TRBJ1-1 TRBV14 NA NA TGTGCCAGCAGCCAAGGGGCAAGAGGGATTGAAGCTTTCTTT CASSQGARGIEAFF
TRBJ2-7 TRBV10-3 TRBD2 NA TGTGCCATCAGTGTTGGACTAGCGTCGGAGGGGACCTCCTACGAGCAGTACTTC CAISVGLASEGTSYEQYF
TRBJ2-2 TRBV19 TRBD2 NA TGTGCCAGTAGTCCATGGACTAGCGGGAGCCGGGAGCTGTTTTTT CASSPWTSGSRELFF
TRBJ2-5 TRBV28 NA once TGTGCCAGCAGTTCCAACGTGGGGCGGCGGCAAGAGACCCAGTACTTC CASSSNVGRRQETQYF
TRBJ1-2 TRBV18 TRBD1 NA TGTGCCAGCTCACCAAGCGACAGGGTAGCCTATGGCTACACCTTC CASSPSDRVAYGYTF
TRBJ2-1 TRBV15 TRBD2 NA TGTGCCACCAGTGGGCGGGAGAACTCCTACAATGAGCAGTTCTTC CATSGRENSYNEQFF
TRBJ2-3 TRBV4-1 NA NA TGCGCCAGCAGCCCAACAGGGTCAGATACGCAGTATTTT CASSPTGSDTQYF
TRBJ2-2 TRBV19 TRBD1 NA TGTGCCAGTAGTGGGACAGCTAGTTCGAACACCGGGGAGCTGTTTTTT CASSGTASSNTGELFF
TRBJ2-5 TRBV2 TRBD2 NA TGTGCCAGCAGCCCCGGGGGGAGGGAGACCCAGTACTTC CASSPGGRETQYF
TRBJ1-1 TRBV4-1 NA NA TGCGCCAGCAGCCAAGAGGGCAGCCCTGAAGCTTTCTTT CASSQEGSPEAFF
TRBJ1-5 TRBV15 NA NA TGTGCCACCAGCAGAGGAGGGGGATTTGGCAATCAGCCCCAGCATTTT CATSRGGGFGNQPQHF
TRBJ2-5 TRBV28 TRBD1 NA TGTGCCAGCAGTTCCCCTATGGGACAGTTGGAGACCCAGTACTTC CASSSPMGQLETQYF
TRBJ2-7 TRBV6-1 TRBD2 NA TGTGCCAGCAGTGGACTAGCGGGGCGCCACGAGCAGTACTTC CASSGLAGRHEQYF
TRBJ2-7 TRBV27 TRBD1 NA TGTGCCAGCGGGCAGGGGGCTAAATACGAGCAGTACTTC CASGQGAKYEQYF
TRBJ1-4 TRBV7-9 TRBD1 NA TGTGCCAGCAGCGTAGACAGGGTAGGAGAAAAACTGTTTTTT CASSVDRVGEKLFF
TRBJ2-1 TRBV11-2 NA NA TGTGCCAGCAGCTTAAATTTCGTGGGCTTGGGGTTCTTC CASSLNFVGLGFF
TRBJ2-7 TRBV18 NA NA TGTGCCAGCTCCCCGGACAAAGCCCCCACCTGGGAGCAGTACTTC CASSPDKAPTWEQYF
TRBJ1-4 TRBV21-1 NA NA TGTGCCAGCAGCAAAAAAGCCACGGCGGAACTTAATGAAAAACTGTTTTTT CASSKKATAELNEKLFF
TRBJ2-7 TRBV15 NA NA TGTGCCACCAGCAGAGAAATCATCGACAGCCCGGACGGGCAGTACTTC CATSREIIDSPDGQYF
TRBJ1-2 TRBV28 TRBD1 NA TGTGCCAGCAGTTTATGGCTAGGACAGGGGGACGGCTACACCTTC CASSLWLGQGDGYTF
TRBJ2-5 TRBV9 NA NA TGTGCCAGCAGCGTGGGCTACCACCAGACCCAGTACTTC CASSVGYHQTQYF
TRBJ2-1 TRBV30 NA NA TGTGCCTGGAGCTGGAGCAATGAGCAGTTCTTC CAWSWSNEQFF
TRBJ2-1 TRBV7-3 TRBD1 NA TGTGCCAGCAGCTCCACAGGGGGCAACTACAATGAGCAGTTCTTC CASSSTGGNYNEQFF
TRBJ1-2 TRBV10-2 NA NA TGCGCCAGCAGTAGCGGCAGGGGTTACGGCGGCTACACCTTC CASSSGRGYGGYTF
TRBJ2-7 TRBV7-8 NA NA TGTGCCAGCAGCTTACCCCTATGGACACGATCAAGGTCCTACGAGCAGTACTTC CASSLPLWTRSRSYEQYF
TRBJ2-3 TRBV28 NA NA TGTGCCAGCAGTTTATCCGACGGGCTAGCGAGGCACTCGGATACGCAGTATTTT CASSLSDGLARHSDTQYF
TRBJ2-7 TRBV5-4 NA NA TGTGCCAGCAGCTTCCAAGGGGCAGGCTACGAGCAGTACTTC CASSFQGAGYEQYF
TRBJ2-1 TRBV5-1 TRBD2 NA TGCGCCAGCAGCTGGGGACTAGCGGGAGCTAGAGGATACAATGAGCAGTTCTTC CASSWGLAGARGYNEQFF
TRBJ2-5 TRBV11-3 TRBD2 NA TGTGCCAGCAGCCAAGGACTAGCGGGAGCACAAGAGACCCAGTACTTC CASSQGLAGAQETQYF
TRBJ1-1 TRBV6-5 TRBD1 NA TGTGCCAGCAGTTACTCCACGACAGGGTGGGGCACTGAAGCTTTCTTT CASSYSTTGWGTEAFF
TRBJ2-2 TRBV7-9 NA NA TGTGCCAGCAGCTTAGACACCAACACCGGGGAGCTGTTTTTT CASSLDTNTGELFF
TRBJ2-7 TRBV9 NA NA TGTGCCAGCAGCGTAGGAGGGTCATACGAGCAGTACTTC CASSVGGSYEQYF
TRBJ2-3 TRBV27 NA NA TGTGCCAGCAGTTTTGCGTCGCGGCCCACAGATACGCAGTATTTT CASSFASRPTDTQYF
TRBJ2-7 TRBV27 TRBD2 NA TGTGCCAGCAGTTTAGCGGGAGGCTTTAGCTCCTACGAGCAGTACTTC CASSLAGGFSSYEQYF
TRBJ2-3 TRBV9 NA NA TGTGCCAGCAGCGTACGGGCGAGGACACCGAGCACAGATACGCAGTATTTT CASSVRARTPSTDTQYF
TRBJ1-1 TRBV29-1 TRBD1 NA TGCAGCGTTGGGACAGGGGGCACTGAAGCTTTCTTT CSVGTGGTEAFF
TRBJ2-5 TRBV18 TRBD1 NA TGTGCCAGCTCACCATTTCCTACAGGGGGGCCGGGTGAGACCCAGTACTTC CASSPFPTGGPGETQYF
TRBJ1-2 TRBV30 NA NA TGTGCCTGGAATATGAGATCCTATGGCTACACCTTC CAWNMRSYGYTF
TRBJ2-1 TRBV4-1 NA NA TGCGCCAGCAGGAGGGGGGGGTCCTACAATGAGCAGTTCTTC CASRRGGSYNEQFF
TRBJ2-3 TRBV29-1 TRBD2 NA TGCAGCGTTGAAGATAGCCGGGCGGGAGGGATAGATACGCAGTATTTT CSVEDSRAGGIDTQYF
TRBJ2-7 TRBV7-9 NA NA TGTGCCAGCAGCCTACTTTATTTCGGGGAGAACTACGAGCAGTACTTC CASSLLYFGENYEQYF
TRBJ1-1 TRBV15 NA NA TGTGCCACCGGGGCGGGGATGAACACTGAAGCTTTCTTT CATGAGMNTEAFF
TRBJ1-1 TRBV27 TRBD1 NA TGTGCCAGCAGTCAGCGGACAGGGGGCCGCCCGAACACTGAAGCTTTCTTT CASSQRTGGRPNTEAFF